The rows below give T cell receptor beta chains drawn from one sample of a study of blood T cell repertoires in COVID-19. The protocol was immunoSEQ multiplex PCR, while the TCRdb copy is restricted to in-frame clones and leaves out a portion. The sample carries roughly 290,000 clones, roughly 89% recorded once. Sequencing input: PBMCs or T cells enriched from blood (not recorded which). These receptors were obtained from a woman between 40 and 50 years old who had recovered from COVID-19. Each CDR3 is given with its conserved first and last residue. The D gene is left open where the match is weak. Part of the rows lack a size; the others show once, few, many or a class for expanded clones.

len	abundance	v_gene	j_gene	d_gene	CDR3aa	CDR3nt
16	.	TRBV27	TRBJ2-5	.	CASRKGTMNFQETQYF	TGTGCCAGCAGGAAAGGGACAATGAATTTTCAAGAGACCCAGTACTTC
13	.	TRBV5-1	TRBJ1-1	TRBD1	CASTMDRGEVAFF	TGCGCCAGCACGATGGACAGGGGAGAGGTAGCTTTCTTT
12	.	TRBV19	TRBJ1-1	.	CASSIAGTEAFF	TGTGCCAGTAGTATAGCCGGCACTGAAGCTTTCTTT
15	.	TRBV11-2	TRBJ1-1	.	CASSLRGGLNTEAFF	TGTGCCAGCAGCTTAAGGGGGGGTTTGAACACTGAAGCTTTCTTT
15	few	TRBV19	TRBJ2-7	TRBD2	CASRPGVAGVYEQYF	TGTGCCAGTAGGCCCGGGGTAGCGGGAGTCTACGAGCAGTACTTC
15	.	TRBV19	TRBJ1-5	TRBD1	CATVGTGGSRGPQHF	TGTGCCACCGTCGGGACAGGGGGCTCCCGGGGGCCCCAGCATTTT
16	.	TRBV10-1	TRBJ1-5	.	CASSVNRIYSNQPQHF	TGCGCCAGCAGTGTTAACAGAATCTATAGCAATCAGCCCCAGCATTTT
14	.	TRBV6-5	TRBJ1-6	.	CASRTGTLNSPLHF	TGTGCCAGCAGGACCGGGACACTTAATTCACCCCTCCACTTT
13	.	TRBV6-5	TRBJ1-2	TRBD1	CASSYSGTEFYTF	TGTGCCAGCAGTTACTCGGGGACAGAGTTCTACACCTTC
16	.	TRBV28	TRBJ1-5	TRBD1	CASRKDRGYSNQPQHF	TGTGCCAGCAGAAAGGACAGGGGCTATAGCAATCAGCCCCAGCATTTT
14	.	TRBV30	TRBJ2-2	TRBD2	CAWAAGIVTGELFF	TGTGCCTGGGCAGCGGGGATAGTCACCGGGGAGCTGTTTTTT
15	.	TRBV11-2	TRBJ2-5	TRBD1	CASSLADRVAETQYF	TGTGCCAGCAGCTTAGCCGACAGGGTAGCTGAGACCCAGTACTTC
12	.	TRBV7-2	TRBJ1-3	.	CASRGDGNTIYF	TGTGCCAGCAGGGGAGATGGAAACACCATATATTTT
16	.	TRBV18	TRBJ1-3	.	CASSRYISDSGNTIYF	TGTGCCAGCTCACGATATATTTCAGATTCTGGAAACACCATATATTTT
18	.	TRBV3-1/TRBV3-2	TRBJ1-1	TRBD1	CASSFGGDRDRRNTEAFF	TGTGCCAGCAGCTTCGGGGGTGACCGGGACAGGAGGAACACTGAAGCTTTCTTT
14	.	TRBV5-5	TRBJ1-1	.	CASRRRAPNTEAFF	TGTGCCAGCAGGCGCAGGGCACCTAACACTGAAGCTTTCTTT
14	.	TRBV7-6	TRBJ2-7	TRBD1	CASSGGTGFGEQYF	TGTGCCAGCAGCGGCGGGACAGGGTTTGGCGAGCAGTACTTC
14	.	TRBV7-9	TRBJ1-2	TRBD1	CASSRDRGGYGYTF	TGTGCCAGCAGCCGGGACAGGGGGGGCTATGGCTACACCTTC
15	.	TRBV7-2	TRBJ1-6	.	CASSLSTTGNSPLHF	TGTGCCAGCAGCTTAAGTACAACGGGTAATTCACCCCTCCACTTT
13	.	TRBV7-9	TRBJ2-3	TRBD2	CASSNSGGPLKYF	TGTGCCAGCAGCAATAGCGGGGGGCCCCTAAAGTATTTT
14	.	TRBV6-5	TRBJ2-7	TRBD1	CASSYSTGIHEQYF	TGTGCCAGCAGTTACTCGACAGGGATCCACGAGCAGTACTTC
15	.	TRBV15	TRBJ2-1	TRBD2	CATSEGLAGGYEQFF	TGTGCCACCAGCGAGGGACTAGCGGGAGGGTACGAGCAGTTCTTC
14	.	TRBV2	TRBJ1-4	TRBD1	CASSLQGGSEKLFF	TGTGCCAGCAGTCTACAGGGGGGAAGTGAAAAACTGTTTTTT
13	.	TRBV2	TRBJ1-2	.	CASSAGTNYGYTF	TGTGCCAGCAGTGCCGGGACTAACTATGGCTACACCTTC
16	.	TRBV2	TRBJ2-5	TRBD2	CASSRGLAVHLETQYF	TGTGCCAGCAGTAGGGGACTAGCGGTTCATCTCGAGACCCAGTACTTC
16	once	TRBV19	TRBJ1-2	TRBD1	CASSRVPGQGAPGYTF	TGTGCCAGTAGTAGGGTGCCGGGACAGGGGGCGCCTGGCTACACCTTC
13	once	TRBV11-3	TRBJ2-5	.	CASSLVRAETQYF	TGTGCCAGCAGCTTAGTCAGGGCGGAGACCCAGTACTTC
16	.	TRBV15	TRBJ2-3	.	CATSRERITSTDTQYF	TGTGCCACCAGCAGAGAGCGCATTACTAGCACAGATACGCAGTATTTT
14	.	TRBV19	TRBJ1-5	TRBD1	CASRGQGGGQPQHF	TGTGCCAGCCGAGGACAGGGAGGCGGTCAGCCCCAGCATTTT
16	few	TRBV18	TRBJ2-7	TRBD2	CASSPPNLAGAYEQYF	TGTGCCAGCTCACCCCCAAATCTAGCGGGGGCATACGAGCAGTACTTC
15	.	TRBV5-1	TRBJ2-7	TRBD1	CASSLGQGPSYEQYF	TGCGCCAGCAGCTTAGGACAGGGCCCGTCCTACGAGCAGTACTTC
14	.	TRBV6-5	TRBJ1-4	.	CASSFRDNNEKLFF	TGTGCCAGCAGTTTCCGGGATAATAATGAAAAACTGTTTTTT
13	.	TRBV30	TRBJ2-1	TRBD2	CAWSSGLAIEQFF	TGTGCCTGGTCGTCGGGACTAGCAATTGAGCAGTTCTTC
15	.	TRBV2	TRBJ2-5	TRBD2	CASTPGTSGKETQYF	TGTGCCAGCACCCCCGGGACTAGCGGGAAAGAGACCCAGTACTTC
13	.	TRBV4-1	TRBJ1-2	.	CASSQESQSRYTF	TGCGCCAGCAGCCAAGAATCCCAGTCCCGCTACACCTTC